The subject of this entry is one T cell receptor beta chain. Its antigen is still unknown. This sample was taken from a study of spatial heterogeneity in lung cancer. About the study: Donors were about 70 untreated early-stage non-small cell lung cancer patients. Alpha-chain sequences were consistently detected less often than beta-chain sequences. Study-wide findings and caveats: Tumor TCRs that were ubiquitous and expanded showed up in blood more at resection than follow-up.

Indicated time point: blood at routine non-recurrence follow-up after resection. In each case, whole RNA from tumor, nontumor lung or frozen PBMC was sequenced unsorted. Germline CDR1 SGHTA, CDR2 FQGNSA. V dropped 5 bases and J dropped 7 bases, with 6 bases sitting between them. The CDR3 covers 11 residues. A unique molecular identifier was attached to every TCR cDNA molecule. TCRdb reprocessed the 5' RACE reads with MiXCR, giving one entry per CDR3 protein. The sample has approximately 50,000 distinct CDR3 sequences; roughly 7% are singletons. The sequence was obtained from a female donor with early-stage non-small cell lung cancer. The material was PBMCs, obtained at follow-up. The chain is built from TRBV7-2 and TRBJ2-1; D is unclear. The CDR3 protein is CASSTGNEQFF. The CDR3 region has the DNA TGTGCCAGCAGCACTGGTAATGAGCAGTTCTTC.